Below, 18 T cell receptor beta chains from the same sample are listed, as sequenced in a study of metastatic and nonmetastatic thyroid tumors. Treatment of any kind had been given to no patient before thyroid surgery. TCRdb redid the clone calls on the PCR reads using MiXCR. Of about 45,000 clones detected, about 4% appear once; the ten largest clones hold 7.5% to 10%. Sequencing was performed on blood. These receptor sequences come from a female donor with papillary thyroid cancer or a benign thyroid nodule (not recorded which). Some clones in this sample may be carry-over from other donors' samples.

This clone was counted many times. This sequence joins TRBV5-6 and TRBJ1-5; tentative D call: TRBD1 (6 bases). V was pared by 0 bases and J by 4 bases, with 11 bases between. The CDR3 contains 15 residues. The germline V gene encodes CDR1 SGHDT and CDR2 YYEEEE. CDR3 in amino acids: CASSLGGQGNQPQHF. In DNA, the CDR3 is TGTGCCAGCAGCTTGGGGGGGCAGGGGAATCAGCCCCAGCATTTT. Full variable domain (missing parts from reference TRBV5-6 and TRBJ1-5): DAGVTQSPTHLIKTRGQQVTLRCSPKSGHDTVSWYQQALGQGPQFIFQYYEEEERQRGNFPDRFSGHQFPNYSSELNVNALLLGDSALYLCASSLGGQGNQPQHFGDGTRLSIL.

This clone was detected a few times. The gene calls are TRBV7-2 and TRBJ2-2, with D tentatively TRBD2 (5 bases). Germline V gene sequence: CDR1 SGHTA, CDR2 FQGNSA. Trimming pared 8 bases from V and 0 bases from J, leaving 10 bases between. This CDR3 has 14 amino acids. DNA for the CDR3: TGTGCCAGCCGCGTCGGGGCGAACACCGGGGAGCTGTTTTTT. Translated: CASRVGANTGELFF.

This clone was recorded at least ten times. The chain employs TRBV19 and TRBJ1-1; D is uncertain. The CDR3 has 13 residues. The ends were cut back, 3 bases at V and 5 bases at J, with 10 bases in the middle. Germline V CDR1 and CDR2: LNHDA, SQIVND (reference sequence). The chain's CDR3 is CASSITSRTEAFF. In DNA form, the CDR3 reads TGTGCCAGTAGTATTACTTCTCGGACTGAAGCTTTCTTT.

This clone has ten or more counts. The genes are TRBV11-3 and TRBJ2-7; 11 bases are a match to TRBD2. Trimming removed 5 bases from V and 9 bases from J; junction bases left unmatched: 12. From germline, CDR1 is SGHNT and CDR2 YENEEA. The CDR3 consists of 15 residues. The CDR3 loop is CASSPRTSGPWVQYF. In DNA form, the CDR3 reads TGTGCCAGCAGCCCCCGGACTAGCGGGCCCTGGGTGCAGTACTTC.

This clone was seen a handful of times. J is TRBJ2-7 and V is TRBV7-9; 8 nucleotides agree with TRBD2. The CDR3 is made up of 15 amino acids. Germline values: CDR1 SEHNR, CDR2 FQNEAQ (reference sequence). J was trimmed by 2 bases and V by 2 bases; bases with no gene match: 5. In DNA, the CDR3 is TGTGCCAGCAGCTTACCCCCAGCGGGAGCCTACGAGCAGTACTTC. It yields the protein CASSLPPAGAYEQYF.

This clone has at least ten counts. V and J are TRBV20-1 and TRBJ2-5, with TRBD1 matching 9 bases. The ends lost 6 bases at V and 2 bases at J; junction bases unmatched: 7. This CDR3 spans 14 amino acids. From germline, CDR1 is DFQATT and CDR2 SNEGSKA (reference sequence). DNA for the CDR3: TGCAGTGCCAAGACAGGGGGGACACAAGAGACCCAGTACTTC. It specifies CSAKTGGTQETQYF.

This clone has a handful of counts. The V gene is TRBV6-1, the J gene TRBJ2-2, with TRBD2 identical over 11 bases. Germline values: CDR1 MNHNS, CDR2 SASEGT. The CDR3 consists of 15 residues. J was trimmed by 7 bases and V by 6 bases; bases with no gene match: 7. DNA for the CDR3: TGTGCCAGCAGCCAGGGACTAGCGGAGAACGGGGAGCTGTTTTTT. This encodes CASSQGLAENGELFF.

This clone was seen many times. V is TRBV4-2 and J is TRBJ1-5, with D tentatively TRBD1 (6 bases). CDR1 is LGHNA, CDR2 YNFKEQ, per germline. Trimming pared 0 bases from V and 1 base from J, leaving 13 bases between. This CDR3 is built from 17 residues. The CDR3 DNA is TGTGCCAGCAGCCAAGAGGGGCCAGGGGTAAGCAATCAGCCCCAGCATTTT. Its protein is CASSQEGPGVSNQPQHF.

This clone was seen ten or more times. This rearrangement joins TRBV30 to TRBJ2-3; tentatively, D is TRBD2 (5 bases). The CDR3 loop spans 11 amino acids. V lost 1 base and J lost 7, with 6 bases in between. Germline values: CDR1 GTSNPN, CDR2 SVGIG (reference sequence). The DNA for the CDR3 is TGTGCCTGGAGTGCCGGGAATACGCAGTATTTT. Its protein is CAWSAGNTQYF.

Points on this clone: At one end, the junction sequence differs from germline, possibly due to a read error. The J gene is TRBJ2-3, the V gene TRBV19, with D perhaps TRBD1 (5 bases). The CDR3 contains 12 residues. In germline, CDR1 is LNHDA, CDR2 SQIVND (reference sequence). The CDR3 is CASNIGADTQYF. CDR3 sequence (DNA): TGTGCCAGTAATATAGGGGCAGATACGCAGTATTTT. Full variable domain (remainder filled in from reference TRBV19 and TRBJ2-3): DGGITQSPKYLFRKEGQNVTLSCEQNLNHDAMYWYRQDPGQGLRLIYYSQIVNDFQKGDIAEGYSVSREKKESFPLTVTSAQKNPTAFYLCASNIGADTQYFGPGTRLTVL.

V usage is TRBV6-1 and J usage is TRBJ1-3, with D perhaps matching TRBD1 (5 bases). V lost 10 bases, J lost 0 bases, and 10 bases lay in between. Germline V gene lookup returns CDR1 MNHNS and CDR2 SASEGT. CDR3 length equals 13 residues. Here the CDR3 reads CATPGSSGNTIYF. The CDR3 DNA reads as TGTGCCACCCCAGGGAGCTCTGGAAACACCATATATTTT.

In this sample, this clone turned up many times. This sequence joins TRBV20-1 and TRBJ2-7; TRBD2 agrees at 13 bases. The CDR3 totals 15 residues. The germline V gene encodes CDR1 DFQATT and CDR2 SNEGSKA (reference sequence). The junction had 7 bases not matched to a gene; V was cut back by 5 bases and J by 3 bases. This CDR3 is CSADGTSGKGYEQYF. The CDR3 bases are TGCAGTGCTGACGGGACTAGCGGGAAGGGCTACGAGCAGTACTTC.

The V and J genes are TRBV11-1 and TRBJ2-3; D possibly corresponds to TRBD2 (6 bases). CDR1 and CDR2 from the germline V gene are SGHAT and FQDESV (reference sequence). The CDR3 loop spans 14 amino acids. The germline V and J ends were trimmed by 6 bases and 3 bases, with 13 bases remaining between them. DNA for the CDR3: TGTGCCAGCAGGGACTATAGTAGGACAGATACGCAGTATTTT. It codes for CASRDYSRTDTQYF.

There are a few counts of this clone. A read error may account for a junction end that differs from germline. The rearrangement links TRBV20-1 to TRBJ2-7; D perhaps matches TRBD2 (5 bases). The CDR3 extends over 13 amino acids. Germline V gene sequence: CDR1 DFQATT, CDR2 SNEGSKA (reference sequence). Written as DNA, the CDR3 is TGCAGTACTAGAGACGACGGTACCTACGAGCAGTACTTC. It specifies CSTRDDGTYEQYF.

This clone was detected ten times or more. CDR3 loop: CSARDQRVSSYEQYF. The CDR3 DNA is TGCAGTGCTAGAGATCAAAGGGTATCGTCCTACGAGCAGTACTTC. The V gene is TRBV20-1, the J gene TRBJ2-7; D ambiguous. The germline V and J ends were trimmed by 0 bases and 1 base, with 13 bases remaining between them. The CDR3 contains 15 residues. Germline V gene lookup returns CDR1 DFQATT and CDR2 SNEGSKA (reference sequence).

This clone occurred a few times. A much larger clone differs from this one at a single base, so this may be a read error. This sequence joins TRBV15 and TRBJ2-3; tentative D call: TRBD1 (6 bases). Trimming left V 4 bases short and J 0 bases short, with 11 bases between. The CDR3 extends over 15 amino acids. The germline V gene encodes CDR1 LNHNV and CDR2 YYDKDF (reference sequence). DNA for the CDR3: TGTGCCACCAGCACTAGGGGGTCCAGCACAGATACGCAGTATTTT. Amino acids: CATSTRGSSTDTQYF.

This clone was counted a few times. The gene calls are TRBV6-1 and TRBJ1-1, with a tentative D call TRBD1 (6 bases). This CDR3 is 16 amino acids long. V was clipped by 8 bases and J by 4 bases, with 23 bases between them. CDR1 and CDR2 (germline): MNHNS, SASEGT. The CDR3 DNA reads TGTGCCAGCGGTGGGGGCAGGGGACTTCGAGGCACTGAAGCTTTCTTT. Amino acid sequence: CASGGGRGLRGTEAFF.

This clone was counted many times. Here the CDR3 reads CASRGLAVNTGELFF. The CDR3 DNA is TGTGCCAGTAGGGGACTAGCGGTGAACACCGGGGAGCTGTTTTTT. This rearrangement joins TRBV19 to TRBJ2-2; TRBD2 matches 11 bases. Germline loops: CDR1 LNHDA, CDR2 SQIVND (reference sequence). V lost 6 bases, J lost 1 base, and 1 base stayed unmatched. This CDR3 has 15 residues.